The 18 T cell receptor beta chains in this list originate from one sample, sequenced in a study of radiotherapy plus CTLA-4 blockade in lung cancer. Assay used: immunoSEQ multiplex PCR; TCRdb lists only in-frame clones, some missing. In the table there are 120,000 or so clones, around 89% of which are singletons. The sample was peripheral blood, taken from a patient treated with radiotherapy plus ipilimumab. The receptors here all came from a human donor with non-small cell lung cancer that progressed on radiotherapy plus ipilimumab.

The chain joins TRBV5-1 to TRBJ1-1; maybe TRBD1 (5 bases). The V and J ends lost 0 bases and 5 bases respectively, with 14 bases between them. Germline V gives CDR1 SGHRS, CDR2 YFSETQ. The CDR3 is 15 residues long. The CDR3 nucleotides are TGCGCCAGCAGCTTGGCGGTTTCAGGGAGGACTGAAGCTTTCTTT. It codes for CASSLAVSGRTEAFF.

This chain joins TRBV11-2 and TRBJ2-1, with 10 positions matching TRBD2. The J segment lost 7 bases and the V segment lost 1 base, leaving 7 bases of the junction unmatched. The length of the CDR3 is 16 residues. Germline CDR1 SGHAT, CDR2 FQNNGV. The CDR3 DNA reads as TGTGCCAGCAGCTTAGTGAATAGCGGGAGGCGGAATGAGCAGTTCTTC. Translating gives CASSLVNSGRRNEQFF.

This clone was detected only once. The chain links TRBV4-1 to TRBJ2-1; 7 nucleotides match TRBD2. Germline trimming cut 5 bases from V and 9 bases from J; bases unmatched to any gene: 10. Looked up from germline, CDR1 is MGHRA and CDR2 is YSYEKL. CDR3 size: 14 residues. CDR3 bases: TGCGCCAGCAGCTCCTCAGGGAGGGCCCGTGAGCAGTTCTTC. It codes for CASSSSGRAREQFF.

The chain uses TRBV2 and TRBJ2-1, with 7 bases aligning to TRBD1. CDR1 SNHLY and CDR2 FYNNEI come from the germline V gene. V lost 8 bases and J lost 1; bases outside the gene matches: 8. The length of the CDR3 is 15 residues. The CDR3 region has the DNA TGTGCCAGCGGCCCGGTGACAGGGTCCTACAATGAGCAGTTCTTC. Translating it yields CASGPVTGSYNEQFF.

V and J are TRBV5-1 and TRBJ2-1; 12 bases are a match to TRBD2. V shed 2 bases and J 7 bases; nucleotides not matched to a gene: 7. The germline V gene has CDR1 SGHRS and CDR2 YFSETQ. This CDR3 comprises 16 residues. Here the CDR3 reads CASSLRASGRGNEQFF. The CDR3 DNA is TGCGCCAGCAGCTTAAGGGCTAGCGGGAGGGGTAATGAGCAGTTCTTC.

The rearrangement links TRBV9 to TRBJ2-1; 8 bases fit TRBD2. V dropped 3 bases and J dropped 1; count of bases not matched to a gene: 3. Germline V gene sequence: CDR1 SGDLS, CDR2 YYNGEE. This CDR3 has 15 residues. CDR3 loop: CASSGREASYNEQFF. CDR3 DNA sequence: TGTGCCAGCAGCGGGCGGGAGGCTTCCTACAATGAGCAGTTCTTC.

The rearrangement links TRBV9 to TRBJ2-5; 10 bases align to TRBD2. Germline lookup yields CDR1 SGDLS and CDR2 YYNGEE. V gave up 3 bases and J gave up 5 bases; unmatched junction bases: 10. This CDR3 is built from 16 residues. The CDR3 protein is CASSATSGELGETQYF. Written as DNA, the CDR3 is TGTGCCAGCAGCGCAACTAGCGGGGAGTTGGGGGAGACCCAGTACTTC.

Comments on this clone: The junction differs from germline at one of its ends, possibly a read error. The rearrangement uses TRBV6-1 and TRBJ1-1; 7 nucleotides line up with TRBD1. The germline V gene has CDR1 MNHNS and CDR2 SASEGT. CDR3 size: 13 residues. Here the CDR3 reads CASRATGAPTPTF. The DNA of the CDR3 is TGTGCCAGCAGGGCAACAGGGGCCCCGACGCCCACTTTT.

This clone was seen only once. The chain carries TRBV29-1 and TRBJ2-1; possibly TRBD1 for D (5 bases). The V end lost 7 bases, the J end lost 7 bases, and 14 bases lay between the germline ends. The length of the CDR3 is 12 residues. In germline, CDR1 is SQVTM, CDR2 ANQGSEA. CDR3 in DNA: TGCAGCGCCAGGGTAAACGCGAATGAGCAGTTCTTC. Residues: CSARVNANEQFF.

V is TRBV5-5 and J is TRBJ1-3, with no clear D. Germline CDR1 and CDR2: SGHKS and YYEKEE (reference sequence). Trimming removed 3 bases at V and 8 bases at J, with 15 bases between. CDR3 length equals 14 residues. In DNA, the CDR3 is TGTGCCAGCAGCTCCCCGAAGGGTTGGGACACCATATATTTT. This codes for CASSSPKGWDTIYF.

The V and J genes are TRBV5-6 and TRBJ1-5, with D possibly matching TRBD1 (5 bases). Deletions cut 4 bases from V and 0 bases from J, with 17 bases between. The CDR3 consists of 17 residues. The germline CDR1 and CDR2 sequences are SGHDT and YYEEEE. In DNA, the CDR3 is TGTGCCAGCAGCAGCTACCACAGGAGATATAGCAATCAGCCCCAGCATTTT. The encoded protein is CASSSYHRRYSNQPQHF.

In its sample, this clone was seen once. CDR3 sequence reads: CAISESTLGAGDTNYGYTF. DNA for the CDR3: TGTGCCATCAGTGAGTCGACTCTGGGTGCAGGCGACACTAACTATGGCTACACCTTC. The gene calls are TRBV10-3 and TRBJ1-2, with unresolved D. Trimming took 0 bases from V and 0 from J, leaving 20 bases between them. This CDR3 has 19 residues. The germline V gene has CDR1 ENHRY and CDR2 SYGVKD.

This clone was seen once. The V call is TRBV7-6, the J call TRBJ2-7, with TRBD2 as a possible D gene (8 bases). The germline V gene has CDR1 SGHVS and CDR2 FNYEAQ. The CDR3 runs 18 residues. V was trimmed by 5 bases and J by 6 bases, leaving 29 bases between them. As DNA, the CDR3 is TGTGCCAGCAGCCCCACCTCCGGGACAGCGGGACTAGAAGGCGAGCAGTACTTC. It codes for CASSPTSGTAGLEGEQYF.

The DNA for the CDR3 is TGTGCCAGCAGGTTAAGGACGGAGAACACCGGGGAGCTGTTTTTT. Encoded protein: CASRLRTENTGELFF. This rearrangement joins TRBV6-5 to TRBJ2-2; no definite D call. This CDR3 has 15 residues. CDR1 is MNHEY and CDR2 is SVGAGI in the germline V gene. The ends were cut back, 6 bases at V and 1 base at J, with 12 bases in the middle.

The V gene is TRBV2, the J gene TRBJ2-7, with D perhaps matching TRBD2 (5 bases). The CDR3 loop spans 13 amino acids. The V gene lost 6 bases and the J gene lost 2 bases, with 11 bases spanning the gap. Germline CDR1 SNHLY, CDR2 FYNNEI. CDR3 in amino acids: CASRVSAPYEQYF. In DNA form, the CDR3 reads TGTGCCAGCAGGGTTAGCGCTCCCTACGAGCAGTACTTC.

The count of this clone is one. This sequence joins TRBV19 and TRBJ2-5, with 11 bases that match TRBD2. The CDR3 totals 16 residues. Germline V gene sequence: CDR1 LNHDA, CDR2 SQIVND (reference sequence). V lost 5 bases to trimming and J lost 0 bases; unmatched junction nucleotides: 5. CDR3 sequence reads: CASSSGTSGYQETQYF. CDR3 coding DNA: TGTGCCAGTAGTTCGGGGACTAGCGGTTACCAAGAGACCCAGTACTTC.

V usage is TRBV27 and J usage is TRBJ2-1, with D possibly being TRBD1 or TRBD2 (5 bases each). The V end lost 5 bases, the J end lost 0 bases, and 29 bases lay between the germline ends. Germline values: CDR1 MNHEY, CDR2 SMNVEV (reference sequence). The CDR3 has 21 residues. The CDR3, as DNA: TGTGCCAGCAGTGGCCCGGGACGTCGGGGTTATCAACCCTTCTCCTACAATGAGCAGTTCTTC. Its protein product is CASSGPGRRGYQPFSYNEQFF.

The chain links TRBV5-1 to TRBJ1-5, with a possible D match to TRBD1 (5 bases). The germline gives CDR1 SGHRS, CDR2 YFSETQ. V shed 0 bases and J shed 4 bases, with 11 bases lying between them. The CDR3 extends over 15 amino acids. CDR3: CASSLEGIGNQPQHF. The DNA of the CDR3 is TGCGCCAGCAGCTTGGAGGGGATCGGAAATCAGCCCCAGCATTTT.